The 21 T cell receptor beta chains in this list originate from one sample, sequenced in a study of T-cell memory formation after mild COVID-19. TCRdb re-called the 5' RACE reads through MiXCR, storing one row per CDR3 protein. Of roughly 350,000 distinct CDR3 sequences in the sample, about an eighth were seen once. Sequencing was performed on PBMCs or a T cell subset sorted from them (not recorded which). These receptors all come from a young man who had mild COVID-19 (a few samples of this study predate the infection). Cell type and time point are not known.

This clonotype was counted a few times. J is TRBJ1-4 and V is TRBV4-1, with a tentative D call TRBD1 (5 bases). Per the germline V gene, CDR1 is MGHRA and CDR2 is YSYEKL. The CDR3 consists of 15 residues. V shed 2 bases and J shed 8 bases, with 15 bases lying between them. The CDR3 is CASSQSMGVSEKLFF. DNA for the CDR3: TGCGCCAGCAGCCAATCTATGGGGGTTTCGGAAAAACTGTTTTTT.

This chain connects TRBV7-9 to TRBJ2-1, with 11 positions matching TRBD2. Germline lookup yields CDR1 SEHNR and CDR2 FQNEAQ (reference sequence). CDR3 length: 15 amino acids. With 3 bases clipped from V and 7 bases from J, the junction kept 5 bases outside the gene matches. CDR3 DNA sequence: TGTGCCAGCAGCTTGACTAGCGGGGCCCCTAATGAGCAGTTCTTC. It encodes CASSLTSGAPNEQFF.

This clonotype appeared a few times. CDR3 nucleotide sequence: TGTGCCAGCAGTCCCCATCAGGGGCCGCTCCACAATGAGCAGTTCTTC. Its translation: CASSPHQGPLHNEQFF. The V and J genes are TRBV6-2 or TRBV6-3 and TRBJ2-1, with a possible D match to TRBD1 (6 bases). V lost 5 bases, J lost 5 bases, and 19 bases lay in between. The CDR3 spans 16 residues. The germline V gene encodes CDR1 MNHEY and CDR2 SVGEGT.

This clonotype was picked up a small number of times. The V call is TRBV6-5, the J call TRBJ2-7; 8 bases line up with TRBD1. V was pared by 4 bases and J by 4 bases, with 6 bases of the junction left unmatched. The CDR3 extends over 14 amino acids. Germline CDR1 is MNHEY and CDR2 is SVGAGI. The CDR3 reads CASSSGTGKYEQYF. The CDR3 DNA sequence: TGTGCCAGCAGTTCCGGGACAGGAAAATACGAGCAGTACTTC.

There are a few counts of this clonotype. This chain links TRBV6-2 or TRBV6-3 with TRBJ1-1; 12 bases line up with TRBD1. Per germline, CDR1 MNHEY and CDR2 SVGEGT. The CDR3 runs 15 residues. V dropped 5 bases and J dropped 8; count of bases not matched to a gene: 9. The CDR3: CASSGGQGALREAFF. Written as DNA, the CDR3 is TGTGCCAGCAGTGGGGGACAGGGGGCGTTAAGGGAAGCTTTCTTT.

This clonotype was seen a handful of times. The chain links TRBV18 to TRBJ2-5, with a weak D call TRBD1 (5 bases). The V and J ends lost 2 bases and 5 bases respectively, with 15 bases between them. This CDR3 comprises 15 residues. Germline values: CDR1 KGHSH, CDR2 LQKENI. CDR3 bases: TGTGCCAGCTCACCATTAGGACGACAGTCCGAGACCCAGTACTTC. It specifies CASSPLGRQSETQYF.

The rearrangement uses TRBV6-2 or TRBV6-3 and TRBJ2-1; the D is unclear. Germline V gene sequence: CDR1 MNHEY, CDR2 SVGEGT. Deletions cut 2 bases from V and 4 bases from J, with 6 bases between. The CDR3 is 13 amino acids. The CDR3 spells CASSYALYNEQFF. The DNA of the CDR3 is TGTGCCAGCAGTTACGCCCTATACAATGAGCAGTTCTTC.

A few counts support this clonotype. V usage is TRBV7-2 and J usage is TRBJ2-1, with 8 positions matching TRBD1. The CDR3 loop spans 15 amino acids. V dropped 5 bases and J dropped 3; count of bases not matched to a gene: 6. CDR1 is SGHTA, CDR2 FQGNSA, per germline. The CDR3 loop is CASSRGQGVYNEQFF. CDR3 DNA sequence: TGTGCCAGCAGCCGCGGACAGGGAGTCTACAATGAGCAGTTCTTC.

This clonotype was counted between two and nine times. The chain joins TRBV4-3 to TRBJ1-1; TRBD1 matches 7 bases. Germline CDR1 and CDR2: LGHNA and YSLEER. With 2 bases clipped from V and 5 bases from J, the junction kept 2 bases outside the gene matches. This CDR3 has 13 amino acids. Written as DNA, the CDR3 is TGCGCCAGCAGCCAAACAGGGGAGACTGAAGCTTTCTTT. Its protein product is CASSQTGETEAFF.

This chain uses TRBV16 with TRBJ2-7; a weak D match, TRBD1 (7 bases). The CDR3 length is 15 residues. Trimming pared 1 base from V and 2 bases from J, leaving 12 bases between. The V gene's germline CDR1 is KGHSY and CDR2 FQNENV. CDR3 residues: CASSQFRGVAYEQYV. CDR3 DNA sequence: TGTGCCAGCAGCCAATTCAGGGGGGTGGCCTACGAGCAGTACGTC.

The table lists this clonotype with a few counts. This chain uses TRBV4-1 with TRBJ2-7, with D perhaps matching TRBD1 (5 bases). CDR3 length: 13 amino acids. Between the trimmed V and J ends, which lost 0 bases and 5 bases, there was a span of 8 bases. Germline assignment: CDR1 MGHRA and CDR2 YSYEKL. DNA of the CDR3: TGCGCCAGCAGCCAAGAGGGGCGTCACGAGCAGTACTTC. This translates into CASSQEGRHEQYF.

This clonotype was found a few times. The V gene is TRBV2, the J gene TRBJ1-6; D call uncertain. CDR3 length: 14 residues. The ends were cut back, 0 bases at V and 13 bases at J, with 13 bases in the middle. CDR1 is SNHLY, CDR2 FYNNEI, per germline. The DNA for the CDR3 is TGTGCCAGCAGTGAAGCGTCGTGGGCCCAGCCCCTCCACTTT. The encoded protein is CASSEASWAQPLHF.

This clonotype was observed many times. J is TRBJ1-1 and V is TRBV7-2, with 8 bases lining up with TRBD1. The V segment lost 1 base and the J segment 6 bases; nucleotides outside the gene matches: 7. The germline V gene has CDR1 SGHTA and CDR2 FQGNSA. The CDR3 is 15 amino acids. The CDR3 sequence is CASSLEYHRGAEAFF. Here the CDR3 DNA reads TGTGCCAGCAGCTTAGAGTATCACAGGGGGGCTGAAGCTTTCTTT. Variable domain in full (rest from reference TRBV7-2 and TRBJ1-1): GAGVSQSPSNKVTEKGKDVELRCDPISGHTALYWYRQSLGQGLEFLIYFQGNSAPDKSGLPSDRFSAERTGGSVSTLTIQRTQQEDSAVYLCASSLEYHRGAEAFFGQGTRLTVV.

Regarding this clonotype: One end of the junction does not line up with germline, which may come from a read error. This chain uses TRBV20-1 with TRBJ2-3, with D tentatively TRBD2 (5 bases). CDR1 is DFQATT and CDR2 is SNEGSKA in the germline V gene (reference sequence). The CDR3 spans 15 residues. CDR3 DNA sequence: TGCAGTGATAGAAGGGAGAGGGAGCGTCCAGATACGCAGTATTTT. Residues: CSDRRERERPDTQYF.

This clonotype turned up a few times. The CDR3 is CASSEDRNTEAFF. Here the CDR3 DNA reads TGTGCCAGCAGTGAAGACAGGAACACTGAAGCTTTCTTT. The chain couples TRBV2 to TRBJ1-1; D uncertain. The V end lost 1 base, the J end lost 1 base, and 4 bases lay between the germline ends. This CDR3 has 13 residues. CDR1 and CDR2 (germline): SNHLY, FYNNEI.

This clonotype has only a few counts. V is TRBV4-1 and J is TRBJ1-1, with TRBD1 matching 8 bases. The V gene's germline CDR1 is MGHRA and CDR2 YSYEKL. Trimming removed 4 bases from V and 1 base from J; junction bases left unmatched: 5. This CDR3 has 15 amino acids. The CDR3 sequence is CASSPPGTGNTEAFF. DNA for the CDR3: TGCGCCAGCAGCCCCCCTGGGACAGGGAACACTGAAGCTTTCTTT.

J is TRBJ1-6 and V is TRBV10-3; D perhaps matches TRBD1 (5 bases). Deletions cut 6 bases from V and 8 bases from J, with 17 bases between. CDR1 ENHRY and CDR2 SYGVKD come from the germline V gene. The CDR3 has 15 residues. The CDR3 reads CAISRDQGVDSPLHF. Here the CDR3 DNA reads TGTGCCATCAGCAGAGACCAGGGAGTTGATTCACCCCTCCACTTT.

The J gene is TRBJ1-2, the V gene TRBV5-1; TRBD1 might be the D (6 bases). The V end lost 4 bases, the J end lost 7 bases, and 14 bases lay between the germline ends. Germline V CDR1 and CDR2: SGHRS, YFSETQ. This CDR3 is built from 13 residues. CDR3 amino acids: CASSGGARAGYTF. CDR3 DNA sequence: TGCGCCAGCAGCGGGGGGGCCAGGGCTGGCTACACCTTC.

At least ten counts were recorded for this clonotype. The chain recombines TRBV6-4 with TRBJ2-1, with 12 nucleotides matching TRBD1. The trim removed 3 bases at V and 7 bases at J, leaving 4 bases unmatched. CDR1 MRHNA and CDR2 SNTAGT come from the germline V gene. The CDR3 length is 15 residues. The CDR3 loop is CASSEAGQGANEQFF. CDR3 nucleotide sequence: TGTGCCAGCAGTGAAGCGGGACAGGGGGCTAATGAGCAGTTCTTC.

This clonotype was seen more than once but under ten times. The rearrangement links TRBV3-1 to TRBJ2-2; no definite D call. The CDR3 runs to 13 residues. Germline CDR1 reads LGHDT; CDR2 reads YNNKEL (reference sequence). Deletions cut 4 bases from V and 3 bases from J, with 6 bases between. The CDR3 loop is CASSPPHTGELFF. The CDR3 coding sequence is TGTGCCAGCAGCCCCCCCCACACCGGGGAGCTGTTTTTT. The full variable domain, its missing parts supplied by reference TRBV3-1 and TRBJ2-2, is DTAVSQTPKYLVTQMGNDKSIKCEQNLGHDTMYWYKQDSKKFLKIMFSYNNKELIINETVPNRFSPKSPDKAHLNLHINSLELGDSAVYFCASSPPHTGELFFGEGSRLTVL.

This clonotype was seen a few times. The chain has TRBV5-1 and TRBJ2-7; D gene uncertain. With 4 bases removed from V and 6 bases from J, the gap between germline ends came to 14 bases. Germline V gene lookup returns CDR1 SGHRS and CDR2 YFSETQ. The CDR3 has 13 residues. This chain's CDR3 is CASSGPIATEQYF. Written as DNA, the CDR3 is TGCGCCAGCAGCGGGCCTATAGCCACCGAGCAGTACTTC.